The 8 T cell receptor beta chains reported below all come from one sample, sequenced in a study of a mutant IDH1 vaccine in newly diagnosed glioma (dated by TCRdb to the early 2020s). This specimen's time point label, per the study, means: week 23, last vaccination. Each vaccine dose was 300 ug of a 20-mer mutant IDH1 peptide in Montanide, given subcutaneously with topical imiquimod. Libraries were prepared through the immunoSEQ multiplex PCR assay. Sourced from immuneACCESS, this table was stored by TCRdb with only in-frame sequences that have V and J called. A share of the clones is absent; for the studies checked, an unresolved V gene accounts for under half, and the remainder has no known explanation. The sample table records 65,000 or so clones; approximately 81% of these occur just once. Jointly, the top ten make up less than 5% of the sample. The antigens these receptors bind are not known.

Source: PBMCs, taken from a glioma patient whose treatment included an IDH1 peptide vaccine. These receptors came from a man between 25 and 39 years old with glioma.

The rearrangement joins TRBV27 to TRBJ1-2, with D maybe TRBD1 (5 bases). CDR1 is MNHEY, CDR2 SMNVEV, per germline (reference sequence). V was clipped by 0 bases and J by 0 bases, with 11 bases between them. The CDR3 is 16 residues long. This chain's CDR3 is CASSLSNAGPNYGYTF. Written as DNA, the CDR3 is TGTGCCAGCAGTTTATCGAATGCGGGACCTAACTATGGCTACACCTTC.

The chain combines TRBV6-4 with TRBJ2-7; 7 bases are a match to TRBD1. Germline values: CDR1 MRHNA, CDR2 SNTAGT. V gave up 3 bases and J gave up 5 bases; unmatched junction bases: 10. The CDR3 contains 15 residues. CDR3 nucleotides: TGTGCCAGCAGTGAAGGTGCCGAGGGGGCGCACGAGCAGTACTTC. This encodes CASSEGAEGAHEQYF.

The chain has TRBV15 and TRBJ1-4; 7 bases align to TRBD1. This CDR3 is 17 amino acids long. V lost 0 bases and J lost 4; bases outside the gene matches: 8. Germline V CDR1 and CDR2: LNHNV, YYDKDF (reference sequence). The CDR3 nucleotides are TGTGCCACCAGCAGAGAGAGGGGACAGAGACTTAATGAAAAACTGTTTTTT. This codes for CATSRERGQRLNEKLFF.

V is TRBV27 and J is TRBJ2-7, with D perhaps being TRBD1 or TRBD2 (5 bases each). From germline, CDR1 is MNHEY and CDR2 SMNVEV (reference sequence). The CDR3 consists of 14 residues. With 0 bases removed from V and 7 bases from J, the gap between germline ends came to 13 bases. CDR3 protein: CASSLSYRTGEQYF. The CDR3 DNA sequence: TGTGCCAGCAGTTTATCGTACAGGACGGGGGAGCAGTACTTC.

V is TRBV18 and J is TRBJ1-1; D gene ambiguous. The CDR3 has 14 amino acids. Between the trimmed V and J ends, which lost 0 bases and 2 bases, there was a span of 7 bases. Germline CDR1 and CDR2: KGHSH and LQKENI. This CDR3 reads CASSPPILNTEAFF. The CDR3 DNA follows: TGTGCCAGCTCACCACCGATACTAAACACTGAAGCTTTCTTT. Full variable domain (remainder filled in from reference TRBV18 and TRBJ1-1): NAGVMQNPRHLVRRRGQEARLRCSPMKGHSHVYWYRQLPEEGLKFMVYLQKENIIDESGMPKERFSAEFPKEGPSILRIQQVVRGDSAAYFCASSPPILNTEAFFGQGTRLTVV.

This rearrangement joins TRBV28 to TRBJ1-6; 9 bases match TRBD1. This CDR3 region has 15 residues. V was pared by 3 bases and J by 8 bases, with 5 bases of the junction left unmatched. CDR1 MDHEN and CDR2 SYDVKM come from the germline V gene. The CDR3 DNA reads TGTGCCAGCAGTTTCCGGGACAGGGTCGATTCACCCCTCCACTTT. This translates into CASSFRDRVDSPLHF.

The chain links TRBV6-5 to TRBJ2-4; tentatively, D is TRBD2 (5 bases). CDR1 and CDR2 (germline): MNHEY, SVGAGI. With 6 bases removed from V and 8 bases from J, the gap between germline ends came to 14 bases. The CDR3 contains 13 residues. The CDR3 spells CASSGREGYIQYF. CDR3 nucleotide sequence: TGTGCCAGCAGCGGCCGGGAAGGGTACATTCAGTACTTC.

The gene calls are TRBV9 and TRBJ1-2; the D gene is possibly TRBD1 (5 bases). From germline, CDR1 is SGDLS and CDR2 YYNGEE. The V end was cut by 3 bases, the J end by 2 bases, with 11 bases between. There are 14 residues in the CDR3. The CDR3 region has the DNA TGTGCCAGCAGCGAGGGACGGAAGAACTATGGCTACACCTTC. Amino acids: CASSEGRKNYGYTF.